This is a list of T cell receptor beta chains from one sample in a study of blood T cells in healthy people across ages. In TCRdb, the 5' RACE reads were re-called with MiXCR into one record per CDR3 protein. The top ten hold less than 0.85% of the sample, which has around 1,000,000 distinct CDR3 sequences, roughly 24% seen once. These data also formed part of another study, on T cells of mothers and their children.

Sequencing was carried out using blood. The receptors come from a girl between 2 and 10 years old in good health. Each CDR3 is given with its conserved first and last residue. The D gene is left open where the match is weak. A row's size may be missing; if present it is once, few, many or a size class.

-	few	TRBV29-1	TRBJ1-1	CSARTGAPTEAFF	TGCAGCGCCAGAACAGGCGCCCCCACTGAAGCTTTCTTT
-	-	TRBV7-9	TRBJ2-3	CASSLTSGKGADTQYF	TGTGCCAGCAGCTTAACGTCCGGGAAGGGCGCAGATACGCAGTATTTT
-	-	TRBV5-1	TRBJ1-4	CASSFGFGSNEKLFF	TGCGCCAGCAGCTTTGGGTTTGGATCTAATGAAAAACTGTTTTTT
TRBD2	-	TRBV3-1	TRBJ2-7	CASSQGAGIGYEQYF	TGTGCCAGCAGCCAAGGAGCGGGAATTGGCTACGAGCAGTACTTC
-	-	TRBV10-2	TRBJ2-7	CASSESVGVTEQYF	TGCGCCAGCAGTGAGTCAGTGGGGGTCACCGAGCAGTACTTC
TRBD2	-	TRBV12-3/TRBV12-4	TRBJ2-5	CASSTLAGQTQYF	TGTGCCAGCAGCACCCTAGCGGGACAGACCCAGTACTTC
TRBD1	once	TRBV9	TRBJ1-6	CASSVGVGTAKNSPLHF	TGTGCCAGCAGCGTAGGGGTAGGGACAGCGAAAAATTCACCCCTCCACTTT
TRBD1	few	TRBV4-1	TRBJ1-2	CASSAGQPYGYTF	TGCGCCAGCAGTGCGGGACAGCCCTATGGCTACACCTTC
-	-	TRBV5-1	TRBJ1-1	CASSLARGLEAFF	TGCGCCAGCAGCTTGGCACGTGGACTTGAAGCTTTCTTT
-	few	TRBV7-6	TRBJ2-5	CASSLYGQGTQETQYF	TGTGCCAGCAGCTTATATGGGCAGGGGACCCAAGAGACCCAGTACTTC
-	-	TRBV29-1	TRBJ1-5	CSVEERGYSNQPQHF	TGCAGCGTTGAAGAACGTGGATATAGCAATCAGCCCCAGCATTTT
-	many	TRBV5-1	TRBJ2-7	CASSLRTETYEQYF	TGCGCCAGCAGCCTACGGACAGAGACCTACGAGCAGTACTTC
TRBD1	few	TRBV24-1	TRBJ2-5	CATSEGGQNYQETQYF	TGTGCCACCAGTGAAGGGGGACAGAACTACCAAGAGACCCAGTACTTC
TRBD1	-	TRBV20-1	TRBJ2-1	CSARGGTGPYNEQFF	TGCAGTGCTAGAGGGGGGACAGGCCCTTACAATGAGCAGTTCTTC
-	-	TRBV20-1	TRBJ2-1	CSAARVPLYNEQFF	TGCAGTGCAGCACGGGTTCCACTCTACAATGAGCAGTTCTTC
-	few	TRBV10-3	TRBJ1-2	CAISDATNYGYTF	TGTGCCATCAGTGACGCTACTAACTATGGCTACACCTTC
-	-	TRBV12-3/TRBV12-4	TRBJ2-4	CASSSTSHRGKNIQYF	TGTGCCAGCAGTTCGACTAGTCATCGCGGCAAAAACATTCAGTACTTC
TRBD2	few	TRBV20-1	TRBJ2-1	CSAASGRAAYNEQFF	TGCAGTGCGGCAAGCGGGAGGGCCGCCTACAATGAGCAGTTCTTC
-	many	TRBV20-1	TRBJ2-7	CSATMGAYEQYF	TGCAGTGCCACAATGGGGGCCTACGAGCAGTACTTC
TRBD1	-	TRBV6-5	TRBJ1-2	CASSYSGTGEANYGYTF	TGTGCCAGCAGTTACTCGGGGACAGGGGAAGCTAACTATGGCTACACCTTC
TRBD1	-	TRBV12-3/TRBV12-4	TRBJ2-7	CASSTPRTGGVHEQYF	TGTGCCAGCAGTACCCCGCGGACAGGGGGGGTCCACGAGCAGTACTTC
-	few	TRBV20-1	TRBJ1-2	CSARPPENYGYTF	TGCAGTGCTAGACCCCCGGAAAACTATGGCTACACCTTC
TRBD1	-	TRBV19	TRBJ2-5	CASRPGTGGGTQYF	TGTGCCAGTCGCCCCGGGACAGGCGGAGGAACCCAGTACTTC
-	-	TRBV20-1	TRBJ2-3	CSATIPSGALSDTQYF	TGCAGTGCTACCATTCCATCGGGGGCCCTCTCAGATACGCAGTATTTT
-	-	TRBV28	TRBJ1-1	CAAQLRSEAFF	TGTGCCGCACAACTGAGGTCAGAAGCTTTCTTT
TRBD2	few	TRBV5-1	TRBJ2-1	CASSFPGGGASNEQFF	TGCGCCAGCAGCTTTCCGGGAGGAGGCGCCTCCAATGAGCAGTTCTTC
-	-	TRBV7-8	TRBJ2-4	CASSQLQEPIAKNIQYF	TGTGCCAGCAGCCAACTACAGGAGCCTATAGCCAAAAACATTCAGTACTTC
TRBD2	-	TRBV7-9	TRBJ2-3	CASRPSGRKDTQYF	TGTGCCAGCAGACCTAGCGGGAGGAAAGATACGCAGTATTTT
-	few	TRBV27	TRBJ2-2	CASSFWGAGTGELFF	TGTGCCAGCAGTTTTTGGGGGGCGGGAACCGGGGAGCTGTTTTTT
-	few	TRBV2	TRBJ2-4	CASSPEVSAKNIQYF	TGTGCCAGCAGCCCCGAAGTAAGCGCCAAAAACATTCAGTACTTC
-	-	TRBV13	TRBJ1-3	CASSQQGTGNTIYF	TGTGCCAGCAGCCAACAGGGTACTGGAAACACCATATATTTT
-	-	TRBV28	TRBJ1-2	CASSLDGYGYGYTF	TGTGCCAGCAGTTTAGACGGCTATGGATATGGCTACACCTTC
-	-	TRBV19	TRBJ1-3	CASSMYSGNTIYF	TGTGCCAGTAGTATGTATTCTGGAAACACCATATATTTT
TRBD2	-	TRBV29-1	TRBJ2-1	CSVVARGAGGPYDNEQFF	TGCAGCGTTGTAGCCCGGGGGGCGGGAGGGCCTTACGACAATGAGCAGTTCTTC
-	-	TRBV4-1	TRBJ2-7	CASSQTLKTGHEQYF	TGCGCCAGCAGCCAAACTCTTAAGACGGGGCACGAGCAGTACTTC
-	many	TRBV28	TRBJ2-1	CASSFFLSNNEQFF	TGTGCCAGCAGTTTTTTCCTCTCTAACAATGAGCAGTTCTTC
-	-	TRBV12-3/TRBV12-4	TRBJ1-1	CASSLSDMNTEAFF	TGTGCCAGCAGTTTGTCAGACATGAACACTGAAGCTTTCTTT
TRBD1	-	TRBV27	TRBJ2-7	CASSRLGTASSYEQYF	TGTGCCAGCAGCCGACTCGGGACAGCGAGTTCCTACGAGCAGTACTTC
TRBD1	-	TRBV7-9	TRBJ2-1	CASSWTGFEQFF	TGTGCCAGCAGCTGGACAGGTTTTGAGCAGTTCTTC
TRBD1	few	TRBV5-1	TRBJ2-5	CASSLWAGGTETQYF	TGCGCCAGCAGCTTGTGGGCAGGGGGCACAGAGACCCAGTACTTC
TRBD1	-	TRBV20-1	TRBJ2-5	CSAAGTGFQVETQYF	TGCAGTGCAGCTGGGACAGGTTTTCAGGTAGAGACCCAGTACTTC
-	-	TRBV7-9	TRBJ1-1	CASSSGRGGTEAFF	TGTGCCAGCAGCTCCGGTCGGGGCGGCACTGAAGCTTTCTTT
TRBD1	few	TRBV25-1	TRBJ2-5	CASSKQGTPLETQYF	TGTGCCAGCAGTAAACAGGGGACCCCTTTGGAGACCCAGTACTTC
-	-	TRBV2	TRBJ2-3	CASSEGQADTQYF	TGTGCCAGCAGTGAAGGTCAGGCAGATACGCAGTATTTT
-	few	TRBV7-2	TRBJ1-1	CASSLESGVEAFF	TGTGCCAGCAGCTTAGAATCGGGGGTTGAGGCTTTCTTT